The text below deals with one T cell receptor (beta chain). These data belong to a study of blood T cell repertoires in COVID-19. Study summary: COVID-19 samples, acute and convalescent, were from the United States, Italy and Spain. Nucleic acid was either cDNA or gDNA, and it came from T cells, B-cell-depleted T cells, or PBMCs.

Trimming removed 3 bases from V and 5 bases from J, with 13 bases in between. The CDR3 extends over 13 amino acids. Germline V gene lookup returns CDR1 SQVTM and CDR2 ANQGSEA. Original methodology: Cell counts per sample came from amplifying reference gene primers. The repertoire was sequenced with immunoSEQ multiplex PCR; TCRdb's copy has only in-frame clones and lacks some. That table gives V, J and clone size, and the DNA gave D and trimming. In the table there are more than 90,000 clones, 82% of which are singletons. Sequencing input: peripheral blood. The chain combines TRBV29-1 with TRBJ2-5; D is uncertain. The sequence came from a man in his sixties or seventies with acute or convalescent COVID-19. The CDR3 is CSVERLGVETQYF. The CDR3 nucleotides read TGCAGCGTTGAGAGGCTCGGTGTGGAGACCCAGTACTTC. Full variable domain (rest looked up from reference TRBV29-1 and TRBJ2-5): SAVISQKPSRDICQRGTSLTIQCQVDSQVTMMFWYRQQPGQSLTLIATANQGSEATYESGFVIDKFPISRPNLTFSTLTVSNMSPEDSSIYLCSVERLGVETQYFGPGTRLLVL.